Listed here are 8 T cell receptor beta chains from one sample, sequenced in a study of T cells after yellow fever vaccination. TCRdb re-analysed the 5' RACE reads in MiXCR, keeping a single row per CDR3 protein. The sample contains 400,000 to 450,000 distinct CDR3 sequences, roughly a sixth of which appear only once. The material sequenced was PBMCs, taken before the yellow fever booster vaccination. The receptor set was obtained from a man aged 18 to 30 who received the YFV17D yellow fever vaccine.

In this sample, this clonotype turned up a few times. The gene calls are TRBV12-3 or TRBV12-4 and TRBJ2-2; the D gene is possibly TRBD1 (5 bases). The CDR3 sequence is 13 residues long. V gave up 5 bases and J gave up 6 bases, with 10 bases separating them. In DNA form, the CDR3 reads TGTGCCAGCAGTCCAGAAGGGGCCGGGGAGCTGTTTTTT. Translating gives CASSPEGAGELFF.

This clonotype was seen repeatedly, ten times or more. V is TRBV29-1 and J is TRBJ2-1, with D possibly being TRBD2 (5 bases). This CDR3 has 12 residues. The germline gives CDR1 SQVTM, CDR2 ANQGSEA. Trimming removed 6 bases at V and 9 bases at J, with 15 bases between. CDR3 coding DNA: TGCAGCGTCTCCATGCGGGTTGCTGAGCAGTTCTTC. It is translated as CSVSMRVAEQFF.

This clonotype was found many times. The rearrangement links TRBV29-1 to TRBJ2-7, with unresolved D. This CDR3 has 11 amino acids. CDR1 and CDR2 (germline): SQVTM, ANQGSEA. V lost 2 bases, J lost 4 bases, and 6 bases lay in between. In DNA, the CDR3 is TGCAGCGTTGAAAGGGATTACGAGCAGTACTTC. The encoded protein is CSVERDYEQYF.

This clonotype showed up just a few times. The CDR3 region is CASSLTAGGPWELFF. The CDR3 nucleotides are TGTGCCAGCAGCTTAACAGCGGGGGGGCCTTGGGAGCTGTTTTTT. The chain has TRBV7-3 and TRBJ2-2; TRBD2 agrees at 10 bases. The CDR3 has 15 amino acids. The V gene end was trimmed by 0 bases and the J gene end by 9 bases; junction bases not matched to a gene: 4. Germline V gene lookup returns CDR1 SGHTA and CDR2 FQGTGA.

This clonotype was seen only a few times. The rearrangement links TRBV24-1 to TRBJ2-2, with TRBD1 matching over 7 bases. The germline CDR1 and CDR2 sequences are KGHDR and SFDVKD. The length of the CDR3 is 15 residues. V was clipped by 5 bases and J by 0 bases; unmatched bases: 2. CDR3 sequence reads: CATSAGTANTGELFF. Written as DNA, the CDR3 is TGTGCCACCAGTGCGGGGACAGCGAACACCGGGGAGCTGTTTTTT.

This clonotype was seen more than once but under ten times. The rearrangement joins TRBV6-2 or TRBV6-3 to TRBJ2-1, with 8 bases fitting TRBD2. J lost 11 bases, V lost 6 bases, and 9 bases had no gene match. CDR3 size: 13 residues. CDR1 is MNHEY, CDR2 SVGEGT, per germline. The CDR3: CASSRSGTRQQFF. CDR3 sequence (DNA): TGTGCCAGCAGCCGATCCGGGACTAGACAGCAGTTCTTC.

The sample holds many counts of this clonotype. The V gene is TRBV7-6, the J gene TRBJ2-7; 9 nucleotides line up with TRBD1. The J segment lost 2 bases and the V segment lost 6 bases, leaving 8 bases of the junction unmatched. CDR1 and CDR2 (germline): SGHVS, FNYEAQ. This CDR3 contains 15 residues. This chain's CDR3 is CASSLQGTGPYEQYF. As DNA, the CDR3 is TGTGCCAGCAGTCTCCAAGGGACAGGGCCCTACGAGCAGTACTTC. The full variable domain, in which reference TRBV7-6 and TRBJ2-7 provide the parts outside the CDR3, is GAGVSQSPRYKVTKRGQDVALRCDPISGHVSLYWYRQALGQGPEFLTYFNYEAQQDKSGLPNDRFSAERPEGSISTLTIQRTEQRDSAMYRCASSLQGTGPYEQYFGPGTRLTVT.

The CDR3 region has the DNA TGTGCCAGCAGCGTAGATAGGGGGACTAGCGGGGGGAACAATGAGCAGTTCTTC. Protein product: CASSVDRGTSGGNNEQFF. This chain uses TRBV9 with TRBJ2-1, with 15 positions matching TRBD2. The CDR3 has 18 amino acids. Germline trimming cut 0 bases from V and 5 bases from J; bases unmatched to any gene: 6. Looked up from germline, CDR1 is SGDLS and CDR2 is YYNGEE. Complete variable domain (other parts from reference TRBV9 and TRBJ2-1): DSGVTQTPKHLITATGQRVTLRCSPRSGDLSVYWYQQSLDQGLQFLIQYYNGEERAKGNILERFSAQQFPDLHSELNLSSLELGDSALYFCASSVDRGTSGGNNEQFFGPGTRLTVL.